The text below deals with one TCR beta chain. The time point: newly diagnosed GD, antithyroid drugs for less than 3 months. The TCR library was made from RNA that had been extracted from PBMCs in TRIzol. This sample was taken from a study of regulatory T cells in long-lasting Graves disease. iRepertoire HTBI primers and Arm-PCR of CDR3 regions built TCR beta libraries. TCRdb reprocessed the multiplex PCR reads via MiXCR and lists one record per CDR3 protein. This sample has approximately 230,000 distinct CDR3 sequences, with 15% to 20% found just once. The ends were cut back, 0 bases at V and 3 bases at J, with 12 bases in the middle. This CDR3 has 15 residues. From germline, CDR1 is DFQATT and CDR2 SNEGSKA (reference sequence).

The receptor comes from a female donor with Graves disease. The source material was peripheral blood mononuclear cells (PBMCs), sampled at new diagnosis, from a patient treated with antithyroid drugs. The chain has TRBV20-1 and TRBJ2-1; no definite D call. The CDR3 is CSARDGWYDYNEQFF. The DNA of the CDR3 is TGCAGTGCTAGAGATGGTTGGTACGACTACAATGAGCAGTTCTTC.